The sequence of this TCR beta chain was determined in a study of blood T cell repertoires in COVID-19. The CDR3 covers 15 residues. Trimming removed 0 bases from V and 10 bases from J, with 21 bases in between. Germline V gives CDR1 GTSNPN, CDR2 SVGIG (reference sequence). The method was immunoSEQ multiplex PCR; TCRdb's version includes in-frame clones alone and lacks a portion of them. The sample contains over 100,000 clones, roughly 79% of which appear only once. This sequence was found in a human donor in a cohort sampled during active COVID-19. The source material was peripheral blood. V is TRBV30 and J is TRBJ1-1, with D perhaps TRBD1 (6 bases). As DNA, the CDR3 is TGTGCCTGGAGTGTAAATCCAGGGGTATTGCGCGTAGCTTTCTTT. Its protein product is CAWSVNPGVLRVAFF.